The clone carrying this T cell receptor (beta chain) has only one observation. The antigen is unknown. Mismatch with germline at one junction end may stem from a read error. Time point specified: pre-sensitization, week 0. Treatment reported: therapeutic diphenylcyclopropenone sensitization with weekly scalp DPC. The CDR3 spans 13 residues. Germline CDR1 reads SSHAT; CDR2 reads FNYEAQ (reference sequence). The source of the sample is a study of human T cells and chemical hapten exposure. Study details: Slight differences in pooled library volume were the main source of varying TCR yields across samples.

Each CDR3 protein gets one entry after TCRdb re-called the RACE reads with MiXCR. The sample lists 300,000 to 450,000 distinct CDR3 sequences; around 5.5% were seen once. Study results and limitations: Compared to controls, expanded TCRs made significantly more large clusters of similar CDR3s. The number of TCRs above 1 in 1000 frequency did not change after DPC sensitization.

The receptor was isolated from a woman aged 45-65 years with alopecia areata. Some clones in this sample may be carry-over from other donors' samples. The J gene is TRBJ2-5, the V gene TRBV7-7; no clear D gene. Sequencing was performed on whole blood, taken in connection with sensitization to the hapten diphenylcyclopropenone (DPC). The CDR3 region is CASSSGLGETPYF. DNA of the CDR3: TGTGCCAGCAGTTCAGGATTAGGAGAGACCCCGTACTTC.